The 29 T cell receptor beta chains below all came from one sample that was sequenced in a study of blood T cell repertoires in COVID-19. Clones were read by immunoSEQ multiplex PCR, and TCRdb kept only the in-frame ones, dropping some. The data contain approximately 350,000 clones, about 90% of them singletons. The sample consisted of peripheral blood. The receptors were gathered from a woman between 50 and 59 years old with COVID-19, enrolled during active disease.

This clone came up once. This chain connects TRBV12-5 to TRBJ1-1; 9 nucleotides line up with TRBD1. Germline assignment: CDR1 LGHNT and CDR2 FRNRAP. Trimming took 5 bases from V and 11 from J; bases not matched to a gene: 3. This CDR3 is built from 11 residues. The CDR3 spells CASGPGTGAFF. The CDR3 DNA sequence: TGTGCTAGTGGTCCAGGGACAGGGGCTTTCTTT.

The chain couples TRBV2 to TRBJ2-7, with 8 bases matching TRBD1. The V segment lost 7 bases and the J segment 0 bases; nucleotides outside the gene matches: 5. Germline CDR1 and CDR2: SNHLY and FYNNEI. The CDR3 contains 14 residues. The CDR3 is CASTEGTGSYEQYF. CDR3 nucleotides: TGTGCCAGCACCGAAGGGACAGGCTCCTACGAGCAGTACTTC.

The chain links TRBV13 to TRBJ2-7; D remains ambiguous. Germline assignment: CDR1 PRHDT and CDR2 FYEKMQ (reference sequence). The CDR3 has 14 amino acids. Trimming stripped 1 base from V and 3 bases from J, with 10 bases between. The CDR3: CASSLDSKSYEQYF. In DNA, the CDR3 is TGTGCCAGCAGCTTAGATTCGAAGAGCTACGAGCAGTACTTC.

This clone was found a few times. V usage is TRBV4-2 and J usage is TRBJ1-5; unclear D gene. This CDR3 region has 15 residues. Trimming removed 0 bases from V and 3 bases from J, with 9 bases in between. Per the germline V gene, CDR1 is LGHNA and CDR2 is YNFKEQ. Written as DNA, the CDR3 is TGTGCCAGCAGCCAAGATGGAACAGTCAATCAGCCCCAGCATTTT. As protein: CASSQDGTVNQPQHF.

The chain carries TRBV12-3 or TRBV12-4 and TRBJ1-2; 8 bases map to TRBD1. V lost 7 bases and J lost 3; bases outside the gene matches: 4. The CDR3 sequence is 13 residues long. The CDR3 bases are TGTGCCAGCACCCCGGACAGGGACTATGGCTACACCTTC. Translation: CASTPDRDYGYTF.

The CDR3 sequence is CASSGTGGNYGYTF. CDR3 nucleotide sequence: TGTGCCAGCAGCGGGACAGGGGGTAACTATGGCTACACCTTC. The rearrangement uses TRBV7-8 and TRBJ1-2, with TRBD1 matching over 11 bases. There are 14 residues in the CDR3. Germline V gene data show CDR1 as SGHVS and CDR2 as FQNEAQ. J gave up 1 base and V 5 bases, and 0 bases lay outside the gene matches.

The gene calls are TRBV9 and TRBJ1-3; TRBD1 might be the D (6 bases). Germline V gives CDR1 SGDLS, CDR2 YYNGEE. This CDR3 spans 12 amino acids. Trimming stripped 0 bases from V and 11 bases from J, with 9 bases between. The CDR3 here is CASSVDRAPIYF. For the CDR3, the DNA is TGTGCCAGCAGCGTAGACAGGGCCCCCATATATTTT.

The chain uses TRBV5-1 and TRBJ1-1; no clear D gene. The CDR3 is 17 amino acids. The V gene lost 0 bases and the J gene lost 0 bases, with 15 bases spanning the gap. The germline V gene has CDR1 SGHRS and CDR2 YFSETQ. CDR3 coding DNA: TGCGCCAGCAGCTTGGAGGGTGGGAGATTCCTGAACACTGAAGCTTTCTTT. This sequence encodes CASSLEGGRFLNTEAFF.

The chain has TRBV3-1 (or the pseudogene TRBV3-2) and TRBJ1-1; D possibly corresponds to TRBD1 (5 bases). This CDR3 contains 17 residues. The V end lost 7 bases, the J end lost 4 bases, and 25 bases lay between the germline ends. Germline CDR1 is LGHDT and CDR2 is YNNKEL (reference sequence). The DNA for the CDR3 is TGTGCCAGCAATCGTGTCGGGCAGGGTAGCAGACCCACTGAAGCTTTCTTT. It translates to CASNRVGQGSRPTEAFF.

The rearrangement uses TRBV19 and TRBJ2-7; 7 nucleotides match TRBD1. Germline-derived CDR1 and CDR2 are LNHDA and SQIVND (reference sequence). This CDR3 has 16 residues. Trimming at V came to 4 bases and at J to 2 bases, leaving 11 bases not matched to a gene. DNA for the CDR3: TGTGCCAGTAGTACCCCAAACGGGACAGAACCCTACGAGCAGTACTTC. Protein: CASSTPNGTEPYEQYF. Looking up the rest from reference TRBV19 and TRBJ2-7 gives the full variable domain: DGGITQSPKYLFRKEGQNVTLSCEQNLNHDAMYWYRQDPGQGLRLIYYSQIVNDFQKGDIAEGYSVSREKKESFPLTVTSAQKNPTAFYLCASSTPNGTEPYEQYFGPGTRLTVT.

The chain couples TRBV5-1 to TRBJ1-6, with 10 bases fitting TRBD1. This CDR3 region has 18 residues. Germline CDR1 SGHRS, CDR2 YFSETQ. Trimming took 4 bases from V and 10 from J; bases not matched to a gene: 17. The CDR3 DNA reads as TGCGCCAGCAGCCCATACCCTACCCGGGACAGGGGATCATCACCCCTCCACTTT. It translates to CASSPYPTRDRGSSPLHF.

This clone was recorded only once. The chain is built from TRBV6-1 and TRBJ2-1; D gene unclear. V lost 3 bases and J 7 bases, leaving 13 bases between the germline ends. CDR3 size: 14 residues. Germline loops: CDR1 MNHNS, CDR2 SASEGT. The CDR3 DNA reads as TGTGCCAGCAGTGATTACCCCCTACAGAATGAGCAGTTCTTC. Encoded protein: CASSDYPLQNEQFF.

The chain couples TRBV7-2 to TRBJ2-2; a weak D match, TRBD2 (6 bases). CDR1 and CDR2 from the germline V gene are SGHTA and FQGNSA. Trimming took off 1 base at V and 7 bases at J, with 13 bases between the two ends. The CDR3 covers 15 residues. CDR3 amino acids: CASSLGSGEDGELFF. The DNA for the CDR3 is TGTGCCAGCAGCTTAGGTAGTGGGGAGGACGGGGAGCTGTTTTTT.

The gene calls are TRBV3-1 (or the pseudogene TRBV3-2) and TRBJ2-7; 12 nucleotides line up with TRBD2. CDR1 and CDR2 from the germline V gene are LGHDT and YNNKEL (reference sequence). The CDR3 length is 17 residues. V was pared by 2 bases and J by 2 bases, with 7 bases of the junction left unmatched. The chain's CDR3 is CASSQPALAGGPYEQYF. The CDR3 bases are TGTGCCAGCAGCCAACCCGCACTAGCGGGAGGTCCCTACGAGCAGTACTTC.

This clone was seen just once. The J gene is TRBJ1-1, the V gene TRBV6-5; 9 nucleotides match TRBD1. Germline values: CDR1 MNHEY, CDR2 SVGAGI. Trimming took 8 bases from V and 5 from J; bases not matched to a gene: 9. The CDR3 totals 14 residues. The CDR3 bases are TGTGCCAGCCTACGGGACAGGGTAAAAACTGAAGCTTTCTTT. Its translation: CASLRDRVKTEAFF.

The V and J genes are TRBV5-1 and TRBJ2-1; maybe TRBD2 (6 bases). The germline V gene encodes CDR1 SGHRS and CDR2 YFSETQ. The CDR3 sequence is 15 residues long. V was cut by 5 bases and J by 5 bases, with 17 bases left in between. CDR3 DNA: TGCGCCAGCAGGGGGGGATGGTACACTGACAATGAGCAGTTCTTC. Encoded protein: CASRGGWYTDNEQFF.

Written as DNA, the CDR3 is TGTGCCAGCAGCCAGGACAGGGGGAATTCACCCCTCCACTTT. As protein: CASSQDRGNSPLHF. V usage is TRBV16 and J usage is TRBJ1-6, with 10 bases lining up with TRBD1. The V and J ends lost 3 bases and 7 bases, in that order; junction bases with no gene match: 0. CDR1 is KGHSY, CDR2 FQNENV, per germline. CDR3 length equals 14 residues.

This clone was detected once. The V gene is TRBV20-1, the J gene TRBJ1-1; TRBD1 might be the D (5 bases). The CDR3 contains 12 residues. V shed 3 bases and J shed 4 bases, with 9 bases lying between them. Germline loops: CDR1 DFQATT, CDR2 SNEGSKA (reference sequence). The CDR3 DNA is TGCAGTGCTAGTTCGGGGGGCACTGAAGCTTTCTTT. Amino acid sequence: CSASSGGTEAFF.

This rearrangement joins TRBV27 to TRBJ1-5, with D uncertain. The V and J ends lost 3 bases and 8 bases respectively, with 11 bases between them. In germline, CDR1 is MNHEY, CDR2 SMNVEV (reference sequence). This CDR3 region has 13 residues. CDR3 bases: TGTGCCAGCAGTTTCTCAGGTGGAAAGCCCCAGCATTTT. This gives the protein CASSFSGGKPQHF.

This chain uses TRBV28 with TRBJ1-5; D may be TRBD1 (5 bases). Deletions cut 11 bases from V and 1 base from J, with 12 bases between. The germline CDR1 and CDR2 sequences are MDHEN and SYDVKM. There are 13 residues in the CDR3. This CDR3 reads CAHVGGSNQPQHF. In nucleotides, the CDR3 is TGTGCCCATGTCGGGGGAAGCAATCAGCCCCAGCATTTT.

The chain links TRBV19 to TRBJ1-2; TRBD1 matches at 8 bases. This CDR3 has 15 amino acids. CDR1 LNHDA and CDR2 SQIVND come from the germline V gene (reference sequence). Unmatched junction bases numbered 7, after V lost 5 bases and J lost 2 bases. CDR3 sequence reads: CASSRPRQGNYGYTF. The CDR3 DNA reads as TGTGCCAGTAGTCGACCGAGACAGGGGAACTATGGCTACACCTTC.

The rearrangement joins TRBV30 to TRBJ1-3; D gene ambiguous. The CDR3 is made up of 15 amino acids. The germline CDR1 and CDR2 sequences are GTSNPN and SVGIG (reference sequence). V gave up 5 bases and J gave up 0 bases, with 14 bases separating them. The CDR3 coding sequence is TGTGCCTGGCGGAAACTAAGCAACTCTGGAAACACCATATATTTT. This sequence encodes CAWRKLSNSGNTIYF.

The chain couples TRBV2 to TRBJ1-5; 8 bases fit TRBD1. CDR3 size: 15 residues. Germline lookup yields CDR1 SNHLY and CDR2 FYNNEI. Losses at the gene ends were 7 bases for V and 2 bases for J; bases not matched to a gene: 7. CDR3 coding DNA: TGTGCCAGCAAAGGACAGGGCTGGCGCAATCAGCCCCAGCATTTT. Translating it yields CASKGQGWRNQPQHF.

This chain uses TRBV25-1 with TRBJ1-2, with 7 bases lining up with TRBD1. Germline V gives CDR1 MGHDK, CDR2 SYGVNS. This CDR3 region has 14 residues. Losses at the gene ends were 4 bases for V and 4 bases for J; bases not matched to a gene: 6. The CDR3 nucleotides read TGTGCCAGCAGTGTGCCGGGACAGTTCTATGGCTACACCTTC. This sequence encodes CASSVPGQFYGYTF.

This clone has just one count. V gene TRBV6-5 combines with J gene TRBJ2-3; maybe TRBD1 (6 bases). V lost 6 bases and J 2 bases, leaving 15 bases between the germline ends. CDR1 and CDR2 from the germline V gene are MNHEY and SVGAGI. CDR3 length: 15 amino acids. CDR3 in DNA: TGTGCCAGCAGCCCACTACAGGGATACACAGATACGCAGTATTTT. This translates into CASSPLQGYTDTQYF.

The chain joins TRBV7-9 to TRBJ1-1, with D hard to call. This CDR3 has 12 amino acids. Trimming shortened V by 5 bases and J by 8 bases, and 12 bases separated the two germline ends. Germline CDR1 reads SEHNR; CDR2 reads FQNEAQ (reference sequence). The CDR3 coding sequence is TGTGCCAGCAGCAACGACCGGGTGGAAGCTTTCTTT. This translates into CASSNDRVEAFF.

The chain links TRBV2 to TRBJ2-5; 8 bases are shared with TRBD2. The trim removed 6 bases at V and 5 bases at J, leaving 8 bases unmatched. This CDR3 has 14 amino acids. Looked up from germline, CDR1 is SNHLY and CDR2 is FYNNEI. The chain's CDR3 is CASRITSGGETQYF. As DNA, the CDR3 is TGTGCCAGCAGGATAACTAGCGGTGGGGAGACCCAGTACTTC.

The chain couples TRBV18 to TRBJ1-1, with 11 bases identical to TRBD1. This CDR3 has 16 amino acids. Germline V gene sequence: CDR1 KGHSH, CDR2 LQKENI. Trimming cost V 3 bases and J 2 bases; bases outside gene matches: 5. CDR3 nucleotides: TGTGCCAGCTCACCTGGACAGGGGGCGCGTAACACTGAAGCTTTCTTT. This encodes CASSPGQGARNTEAFF.

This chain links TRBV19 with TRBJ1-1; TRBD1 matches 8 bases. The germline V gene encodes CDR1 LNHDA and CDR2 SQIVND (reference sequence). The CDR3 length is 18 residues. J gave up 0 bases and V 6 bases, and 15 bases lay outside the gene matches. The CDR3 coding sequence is TGTGCCAGTAGGACACCCACGGGACAGGCCTCAATGAACACTGAAGCTTTCTTT. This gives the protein CASRTPTGQASMNTEAFF. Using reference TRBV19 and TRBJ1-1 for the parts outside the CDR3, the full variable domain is DGGITQSPKYLFRKEGQNVTLSCEQNLNHDAMYWYRQDPGQGLRLIYYSQIVNDFQKGDIAEGYSVSREKKESFPLTVTSAQKNPTAFYLCASRTPTGQASMNTEAFFGQGTRLTVV.